Below, 21 T cell receptor beta chains from the same sample are listed, as sequenced in a study of shared clonotypes between healthy human individuals. Naive CD8 cells comprised CD45RO-negative, CCR7-positively selected cells, excluding terminally differentiated effector memory CD45RA+ cells. TCRdb keeps only in-frame clones here, not all; method: immunoSEQ multiplex PCR. The sample includes some 2.1 million clones, approximately 94% seen only once; the top ten take approximately 1.2%. Specimen: naive CD8+ T cells sorted from blood. The receptors shown here come from a man aged 18 to 29 in good health.

The rearrangement uses TRBV7-9 and TRBJ2-2; 9 bases are shared with TRBD1. The V gene's germline CDR1 is SEHNR and CDR2 FQNEAQ (reference sequence). The CDR3 is 16 amino acids. V trimming: 5 bases; J trimming: 1 base; junction bases outside the gene matches: 5. DNA for the CDR3: TGTGCCAGCAGCGGGTGGGACAGGGAGAACACCGGGGAGCTGTTTTTT. Its protein product is CASSGWDRENTGELFF.

About this clone itself: At one end the junction does not follow the germline gene, possibly because of a read error. The CDR3 spells CASSVQQGAGTEASF. The CDR3 region has the DNA TGTGCCAGCAGCGTTCAACAGGGGGCGGGAACTGAAGCTTCCTTT. V and J are TRBV7-9 and TRBJ1-1; 9 bases map to TRBD1. The CDR3 is 15 amino acids. Looked up from germline, CDR1 is SEHNR and CDR2 is FQNEAQ (reference sequence).

As for this clone: Other DNA sequences in this specimen translate into the identical CDR3. The CDR3 DNA follows: TGTGCCAGCAGTGACCCTAGCAATCAGCCCCAGCATTTT. Its translation: CASSDPSNQPQHF. The chain links TRBV2 to TRBJ1-5; unclear D gene. CDR1 SNHLY and CDR2 FYNNEI come from the germline V gene. The CDR3 extends over 13 amino acids. Trimming left V 3 bases short and J 0 bases short, with 3 bases between.

The CDR3, as DNA: TGTGCCAGCAGCTTGGGAGGGACGCCTGAGCAGTTCTTC. Its translation: CASSLGGTPEQFF. This chain links TRBV5-6 with TRBJ2-1, with D perhaps given as TRBD1 or TRBD2 (5 bases each). The CDR3 covers 13 residues. Germline assignment: CDR1 SGHDT and CDR2 YYEEEE. Trimming stripped 0 bases from V and 9 bases from J, with 10 bases between. The full variable domain, in which reference TRBV5-6 and TRBJ2-1 provide the parts outside the CDR3, is DAGVTQSPTHLIKTRGQQVTLRCSPKSGHDTVSWYQQALGQGPQFIFQYYEEEERQRGNFPDRFSGHQFPNYSSELNVNALLLGDSALYLCASSLGGTPEQFFGPGTRLTVL.

This clone occurred once. This chain joins TRBV2 and TRBJ1-6; 7 nucleotides line up with TRBD1. CDR1 SNHLY and CDR2 FYNNEI come from the germline V gene. After removal of 5 bases from V and 0 bases from J, the junction contained 13 bases not matched to a gene. This CDR3 spans 19 amino acids. Written as DNA, the CDR3 is TGTGCCAGCAGTCACAACCAGATGACAGGGAGCTCCTATAATTCACCCCTCCACTTT. Protein sequence: CASSHNQMTGSSYNSPLHF.

The chain's CDR3 is CSAGLLAGLNNEQFF. CDR3 coding DNA: TGCAGCGCTGGCCTACTAGCGGGCTTAAACAATGAGCAGTTCTTC. The V call is TRBV29-1, the J call TRBJ2-1, with TRBD2 matching over 9 bases. The CDR3 loop spans 15 amino acids. V dropped 7 bases and J dropped 5; count of bases not matched to a gene: 12. CDR1 and CDR2 (germline): SQVTM, ANQGSEA.

This clone was seen just once. This chain links TRBV27 with TRBJ1-3; no reliable D call. V lost 6 bases and J 4 bases, leaving 4 bases between the germline ends. This CDR3 region has 11 residues. Germline V lookup: CDR1 MNHEY, CDR2 SMNVEV (reference sequence). CDR3 residues: CASRLGNTIYF. CDR3 nucleotide sequence: TGTGCCAGCAGACTAGGAAACACCATATATTTT.

The chain carries TRBV6-5 and TRBJ2-7; 8 positions match TRBD2. The CDR3 has 16 amino acids. V lost 0 bases to trimming and J lost 3 bases; unmatched junction nucleotides: 7. Germline V gene sequence: CDR1 MNHEY, CDR2 SVGAGI. For the CDR3, the DNA is TGTGCCAGCAGTTACTCGGCTTCCCTAGCGGGCTACGAGCAGTACTTC. This sequence encodes CASSYSASLAGYEQYF.

The chain combines TRBV2 with TRBJ1-1; D possibly corresponds to TRBD1 (5 bases). The CDR3 loop spans 13 amino acids. V gave up 10 bases and J gave up 1 base, with 13 bases separating them. In germline, CDR1 is SNHLY, CDR2 FYNNEI. CDR3 residues: CAMAREKNTEAFF. In DNA form, the CDR3 reads TGTGCCATGGCCAGGGAAAAGAACACTGAAGCTTTCTTT.

V is TRBV7-9 and J is TRBJ2-7; TRBD1 agrees at 10 bases. Germline V gene lookup returns CDR1 SEHNR and CDR2 FQNEAQ (reference sequence). CDR3 length equals 15 residues. J was trimmed by 1 base and V by 4 bases; bases with no gene match: 4. This CDR3 is CASSSGQGNSYEQYF. The CDR3 DNA is TGTGCCAGCAGCTCGGGACAGGGGAATTCCTACGAGCAGTACTTC. Supplemented by reference TRBV7-9 and TRBJ2-7, the full variable domain reads DTGVSQNPRHKITKRGQNVTFRCDPISEHNRLYWYRQTLGQGPEFLTYFQNEAQLEKSRLLSDRFSAERPKGSFSTLEIQRTEQGDSAMYLCASSSGQGNSYEQYFGPGTRLTVT.

Remarks on this clone: This same CDR3 is encoded by further DNA sequences in the sample. This sequence joins TRBV28 and TRBJ2-7; D is uncertain. The germline gives CDR1 MDHEN, CDR2 SYDVKM. CDR3 size: 10 residues. The V end lost 8 bases, the J end lost 0 bases, and 2 bases lay between the germline ends. Here the CDR3 DNA reads TGTGCCAGCGGCTCCTACGAGCAGTACTTC. It codes for CASGSYEQYF.

This chain joins TRBV28 and TRBJ2-7; no reliable D call. V lost 7 bases, J lost 5 bases, and 18 bases lay in between. The CDR3 sequence is 14 residues long. Germline assignment: CDR1 MDHEN and CDR2 SYDVKM. The CDR3 DNA follows: TGTGCCAGCACCCTAGGACCGGGCAACGACGAGCAGTACTTC. Translation gives CASTLGPGNDEQYF.

Here the CDR3 reads CASSTSVGTGANVLTF. CDR3 bases: TGTGCCAGCAGCACCTCCGTGGGGACAGGGGCCAACGTCCTGACTTTC. The V and J genes are TRBV7-9 and TRBJ2-6, with a possible D match to TRBD1 (6 bases). The germline V gene has CDR1 SEHNR and CDR2 FQNEAQ (reference sequence). The V end was cut by 5 bases, the J end by 4 bases, with 15 bases between. This CDR3 is 16 amino acids long.

On this clone: The sample contains more than one DNA sequence encoding this CDR3. J is TRBJ1-5 and V is TRBV2, with 8 bases matching TRBD1. J lost 0 bases, V lost 4 bases, and 2 bases had no gene match. The CDR3 covers 15 residues. Germline V CDR1 and CDR2: SNHLY, FYNNEI. CDR3 nucleotides: TGTGCCAGCAGTGCGACAGGGGTTAGCAATCAGCCCCAGCATTTT. It specifies CASSATGVSNQPQHF.

The chain employs TRBV2 and TRBJ1-1; no firm D call. Trimming left V 1 base short and J 6 bases short, with 3 bases between. This CDR3 has 11 amino acids. Germline CDR1 reads SNHLY; CDR2 reads FYNNEI. The CDR3 region has the DNA TGTGCCAGCAGTGAAGACGCTGAAGCTTTCTTT. Protein: CASSEDAEAFF. Full variable domain (outside the CDR3, taken from reference TRBV2 and TRBJ1-1): EPEVTQTPSHQVTQMGQEVILRCVPISNHLYFYWYRQILGQKVEFLVSFYNNEISEKSEIFDDQFSVERPDGSNFTLKIRSTKLEDSAMYFCASSEDAEAFFGQGTRLTVV.

The gene calls are TRBV9 and TRBJ2-5; D ambiguous. Trimming took 0 bases from V and 3 from J, leaving 9 bases between them. The CDR3 is 14 residues long. Germline V lookup: CDR1 SGDLS, CDR2 YYNGEE. The CDR3 nucleotides read TGTGCCAGCAGCGTAGGAGGCGCAGAAGAGACCCAGTACTTC. Its translation: CASSVGGAEETQYF.

Of note for this clone: In the same sample, other DNA sequences code for this CDR3. The V gene is TRBV11-2, the J gene TRBJ2-1; no reliable D call. The V gene lost 3 bases and the J gene lost 8 bases, with 5 bases spanning the gap. CDR3 length: 11 amino acids. Germline-derived CDR1 and CDR2 are SGHAT and FQNNGV. This chain's CDR3 is CASSFRDEQFF. The DNA of the CDR3 is TGTGCCAGCAGCTTTAGGGATGAGCAGTTCTTC.

The chain carries TRBV13 and TRBJ2-2; 10 nucleotides align to TRBD2. CDR3 length equals 16 residues. The V gene end was trimmed by 5 bases and the J gene end by 1 base; junction bases not matched to a gene: 4. Germline CDR1 PRHDT, CDR2 FYEKMQ (reference sequence). DNA of the CDR3: TGTGCCAGCAGCCTTGGACTAGCGGTGAACACCGGGGAGCTGTTTTTT. As protein: CASSLGLAVNTGELFF.

The chain has TRBV9 and TRBJ1-1; 9 nucleotides align to TRBD1. V shed 2 bases and J 6 bases; nucleotides not matched to a gene: 8. CDR1 and CDR2 (germline): SGDLS, YYNGEE. The CDR3 has 15 amino acids. CDR3 sequence: CASSVGQGLLAEAFF. CDR3 DNA: TGTGCCAGCAGCGTTGGACAGGGGTTGTTGGCTGAAGCTTTCTTT.

J is TRBJ2-7 and V is TRBV13; D gene uncertain. Germline CDR1 PRHDT, CDR2 FYEKMQ (reference sequence). Trimming took 4 bases from V and 6 from J, leaving 10 bases between them. This CDR3 is built from 12 residues. CDR3 DNA sequence: TGTGCCAGCAGCTCAAATTCCCTCGAGCAGTACTTC. Residues: CASSSNSLEQYF.

The chain joins TRBV5-4 to TRBJ2-1; the D is unclear. Germline lookup yields CDR1 SGHNT and CDR2 YYREEE (reference sequence). The CDR3 has 14 residues. With 4 bases removed from V and 6 bases from J, the gap between germline ends came to 14 bases. The CDR3 here is CASSQPETTNEQFF. CDR3 nucleotide sequence: TGTGCCAGCAGCCAGCCCGAGACCACCAATGAGCAGTTCTTC.